A selection of T cell receptor beta chains follows, all from one sample in a study of siplizumab effects on memory and regulatory T cells. The assay was immunoSEQ multiplex PCR, and TCRdb's table has in-frame clones only and misses some. This table holds approximately 100,000 clones, about 91% found once. Source material: Tregs sorted from blood. These TCRs come from a human donor in good health. Each CDR3 is given with its conserved first and last residue. The D gene is left open where the match is weak. Only part of the rows carry a size: once, few, many, or a class if the clone is expanded.

>TRBJ2-2|.|TRBV7-2|TRBD1
CASRSGTAGELFF
TGTGCCAGCAGGTCTGGGACAGCCGGGGAGCTGTTTTTT
>TRBJ1-2|.|TRBV4-1|.
CASSQDPQGTYGYTF
TGCGCCAGCAGCCAAGACCCCCAGGGAACCTATGGCTACACCTTC
>TRBJ1-5|.|TRBV27|TRBD1
CASSLGTGYSNQPQHF
TGTGCCAGCAGTTTAGGGACAGGTTATAGCAATCAGCCCCAGCATTTT
>TRBJ2-1|.|TRBV27|.
CASSLGVHEQFF
TGTGCCAGCAGTTTAGGAGTCCATGAGCAGTTCTTC
>TRBJ1-6|.|TRBV2|.
CASRIQGVNSPLHF
TGTGCCAGCAGGATACAGGGCGTTAATTCACCCCTCCACTTT
>TRBJ1-1|.|TRBV9|.
CASSVGVGDAAFF
TGTGCCAGCAGCGTTGGGGTAGGGGACGCAGCTTTCTTT
>TRBJ2-5|.|TRBV5-1|.
CASSLTDFQETQYF
TGCGCCAGCAGCTTGACAGACTTCCAAGAGACCCAGTACTTC
>TRBJ2-5|.|TRBV2|.
CASTSGWGVNQETQYF
TGTGCCAGCACCTCGGGATGGGGAGTTAACCAAGAGACCCAGTACTTC
>TRBJ2-3|.|TRBV5-6|.
CASSLMVSVLRTDTQYF
TGTGCCAGCAGCTTGATGGTCAGCGTCCTCCGCACAGATACGCAGTATTTT
>TRBJ2-4|.|TRBV27|.
CASRPPRSYF
TGTGCCAGCAGACCCCCTAGATCGTACTTC
>TRBJ2-3|.|TRBV2|TRBD2
CASSPPRLAATDTQYF
TGTGCCAGCAGCCCCCCCCGACTAGCGGCTACAGATACGCAGTATTTT
>TRBJ1-6|.|TRBV5-1|.
CASSFIGDGSPLHF
TGCGCCAGCAGCTTTATCGGGGACGGTTCACCCCTCCACTTT
>TRBJ2-1|once|TRBV2|.
CAIPVEGSSYNEQFF
TGTGCCATCCCAGTGGAGGGCAGCTCCTACAATGAGCAGTTCTTC
>TRBJ2-3|.|TRBV6-5|TRBD2
CASSRLGTTRDTQYF
TGTGCCAGCAGTCGCCTAGGGACTACAAGAGATACGCAGTATTTT
>TRBJ2-2|.|TRBV19|.
CASSGGWNTGELFF
TGTGCCAGTAGTGGCGGATGGAACACCGGGGAGCTGTTTTTT
>TRBJ1-5|.|TRBV6-5|.
CASSYSPGGNQPQHF
TGTGCCAGCAGTTACTCTCCTGGGGGCAATCAGCCCCAGCATTTT
>TRBJ1-2|.|TRBV5-1|TRBD1
CASTPGDSPNYGYTF
TGCGCCAGCACCCCCGGGGACAGCCCTAACTATGGCTACACCTTC
>TRBJ2-5|once|TRBV5-1|.
CASSPVRRDRETQYF
TGCGCCAGCAGTCCCGTCCGGCGGGACCGAGAGACCCAGTACTTC
>TRBJ1-5|.|TRBV6-6|TRBD1
CASRPGTGVNQPQHF
TGTGCCAGCAGACCGGGGACAGGGGTGAATCAGCCCCAGCATTTT
>TRBJ2-7|.|TRBV29-1|.
CSATNTGVFYEQYF
TGCAGCGCTACTAATACGGGAGTTTTCTACGAGCAGTACTTC
>TRBJ2-7|.|TRBV5-1|.
CASKTGDEQYF
TGCGCCAGCAAAACTGGGGACGAGCAGTACTTC
>TRBJ2-4|.|TRBV5-1|TRBD2
CASSFSGSGNIQYF
TGCGCCAGCAGCTTTAGCGGGAGCGGAAACATTCAGTACTTC
>TRBJ2-7|.|TRBV15|TRBD1
CATSRLDRGRGGTYEQYF
TGTGCCACCAGCAGATTGGACAGGGGGCGCGGGGGAACCTACGAGCAGTACTTC
>TRBJ1-4|.|TRBV6-1|.
CASSERPRPANEKLFF
TGTGCCAGCAGTGAACGCCCGAGACCCGCAAATGAAAAACTGTTTTTT
>TRBJ2-7|.|TRBV18|.
CASSPTFGGMVGEQYF
TGTGCCAGCTCACCAACGTTCGGAGGGATGGTCGGCGAGCAGTACTTC
>TRBJ1-6|.|TRBV7-6|TRBD1
CASSLEAGGDSPLHF
TGTGCCAGCAGCTTAGAGGCAGGGGGCGATTCACCCCTCCACTTT
>TRBJ2-1|few|TRBV11-2|.
CASSLDRPAYNEQFF
TGTGCCAGCAGCTTAGACCGGCCGGCTTACAATGAGCAGTTCTTC
>TRBJ2-7|.|TRBV6-5|.
CASSYGRTNPYEQYF
TGTGCCAGCAGTTACGGGAGGACAAATCCCTACGAGCAGTACTTC
>TRBJ1-4|.|TRBV6-1|TRBD1
CASSVDRGLFF
TGTGCCAGCAGTGTCGACAGGGGACTGTTTTTT
>TRBJ1-1|.|TRBV11-3|TRBD1
CASSLQGGTEAFF
TGTGCCAGCAGCTTACAGGGGGGTACTGAAGCTTTCTTT
>TRBJ1-1|.|TRBV30|.
CACKRGSWGEAFF
TGTGCCTGTAAAAGGGGCTCATGGGGTGAAGCTTTCTTT
>TRBJ2-5|once|TRBV11-2|.
CASSTTSGSATQYF
TGTGCCAGCAGCACCACCTCTGGTAGCGCGACCCAGTACTTC
>TRBJ2-3|.|TRBV6-5|.
CASSYQWSTDTQYF
TGTGCCAGCAGTTACCAGTGGAGCACAGATACGCAGTATTTT
>TRBJ1-2|.|TRBV11-2|.
CASSVGTPSYGYTF
TGTGCCAGCAGCGTAGGGACCCCGTCGTATGGCTACACCTTC
>TRBJ2-6|once|TRBV19|.
CASSKGSSGANVLTF
TGTGCCAGTAGTAAAGGCAGCTCTGGGGCCAACGTCCTGACTTTC
>TRBJ2-7|.|TRBV18|TRBD2
CASSPGLAEPYEQYF
TGTGCCAGCTCACCGGGACTAGCGGAACCCTACGAGCAGTACTTC
>TRBJ2-3|once|TRBV10-3|TRBD2
CAISPAGLADTDTQYF
TGTGCCATCAGTCCTGCAGGACTAGCCGATACAGATACGCAGTATTTT
>TRBJ1-5|.|TRBV5-5|.
CASSLGGSWNQPQHF
TGTGCCAGCAGCTTGGGGGGCTCCTGGAATCAGCCCCAGCATTTT
>TRBJ2-7|once|TRBV19|.
CASSRDAGSSYEQYF
TGTGCCAGTAGTAGGGATGCGGGAAGCTCCTACGAGCAGTACTTC
>TRBJ1-5|.|TRBV16|TRBD1
CASSQQGGNQPQHF
TGTGCCAGCAGCCAACAGGGGGGAAATCAGCCCCAGCATTTT
>TRBJ1-4|.|TRBV6-6|.
CASSPRSPAGEKLFF
TGTGCCAGCAGCCCCCGATCACCGGCGGGAGAAAAACTGTTTTTT
>TRBJ1-1|.|TRBV4-2|.
CASSQADVTEAFF
TGTGCCAGCAGCCAAGCAGATGTTACTGAAGCTTTCTTT
>TRBJ1-5|.|TRBV6-1|.
CASSRGLWQPQHF
TGTGCCAGCAGTAGAGGCCTCTGGCAGCCCCAGCATTTT
>TRBJ2-3|.|TRBV5-8|.
CASSLSLSGTDTQYF
TGTGCCAGCAGCTTGAGTTTGAGCGGCACAGATACGCAGTATTTT
>TRBJ2-7|.|TRBV6-5|.
CAAGSNYEQYF
TGTGCCGCTGGTAGCAATTACGAGCAGTACTTC
>TRBJ2-7|.|TRBV4-1|TRBD2
CASSQSSGGTYEQYF
TGCGCCAGCAGCCAATCTAGCGGGGGAACCTACGAGCAGTACTTC
>TRBJ2-7|.|TRBV18|.
CASSPLPETYEQYF
TGTGCCAGCTCACCCCTCCCGGAGACCTACGAGCAGTACTTC
>TRBJ2-1|.|TRBV19|TRBD2
CASRRLAGGRSEQFF
TGTGCCAGTAGACGACTAGCGGGGGGGCGGAGTGAGCAGTTCTTC
>TRBJ2-7|.|TRBV9|.
CASSVRAGAYEQYF
TGTGCCAGCAGCGTGAGGGCCGGAGCCTACGAGCAGTACTTC
>TRBJ2-2|.|TRBV5-5|.
CASSRGGVLALPANTGELFF
TGTGCCAGCAGCCGAGGCGGGGTTCTAGCGCTACCCGCGAACACCGGGGAGCTGTTTTTT
>TRBJ1-4|.|TRBV4-2|TRBD1
CASSQDGGTGSQGLFF
TGTGCCAGCAGCCAAGATGGGGGGACAGGGTCCCAAGGACTGTTTTTT
>TRBJ1-5|.|TRBV27|.
CASSRSSNQPQHF
TGTGCCAGCAGTAGATCGAGCAATCAGCCCCAGCATTTT
>TRBJ2-2|.|TRBV28|.
CASSSSGELFF
TGTGCCAGCAGTTCCTCAGGGGAGCTGTTTTTT
>TRBJ2-7|.|TRBV4-2|.
CASSQDYSAVAYEQYF
TGTGCCAGCAGCCAAGATTATTCAGCGGTAGCCTACGAGCAGTACTTC
>TRBJ1-1|.|TRBV5-6|.
CASSFSNRNTEAFF
TGTGCCAGCAGCTTTTCAAATCGGAACACTGAAGCTTTCTTT
>TRBJ1-2|.|TRBV12-2|.
CASRLRGLPRNYTF
TGTGCAAGTCGCTTGAGGGGACTTCCTAGGAACTACACCTTC
>TRBJ2-2|.|TRBV11-2|TRBD2
CASSFLRGAAGELFF
TGTGCCAGCAGCTTTCTGCGGGGGGCTGCCGGGGAGCTGTTTTTT
>TRBJ2-1|.|TRBV5-4|TRBD2
CASSAGTSGNYNEQFF
TGTGCCAGCAGCGCCGGGACTAGCGGAAACTACAATGAGCAGTTCTTC
>TRBJ1-4|.|TRBV19|.
CASSIPGVGNSELFF
TGTGCCAGTAGTATCCCAGGGGTCGGGAATTCGGAACTGTTTTTT
>TRBJ2-7|.|TRBV11-2|.
CASSSPTRLVYEQYF
TGTGCCAGCAGCTCCCCGACTAGGTTGGTCTACGAGCAGTACTTC